What follows describes a single T cell receptor beta chain. As originally analysed: For nucleated cells, counts were estimated from reference gene primer amplification. Data came from immunoSEQ multiplex PCR; TCRdb stores just in-frame clones and leaves some out. V and J calls and clone size are as listed in that table; D and trimming were resolved from the DNA. The top ten hold about a fifth of the sample, which has 200,000 or so clones, around 80% seen once. This entry belongs to a study of blood T cell repertoires in COVID-19. Study-level information: The analysed material was cDNA or gDNA that came from T cells, B-cell-depleted T cells, or PBMCs.

Germline CDR1 LGHDT, CDR2 YNNKEL (reference sequence). The V gene lost 2 bases and the J gene lost 4 bases, with 12 bases spanning the gap. The CDR3 consists of 15 residues. The TCR was taken from a human donor in a cohort sampled during active COVID-19. Sequencing input: peripheral blood. The chain links TRBV3-1 (or the pseudogene TRBV3-2) to TRBJ2-1; TRBD1 is a possible D gene (7 bases). In DNA, the CDR3 is TGTGCCAGCAGCCAACAGGGGGGCGGGTACAATGAGCAGTTCTTC. This translates into CASSQQGGGYNEQFF.